These T cell receptor beta chains were read from a single sample in a study of blood T cells in healthy people across ages. TCRdb used MiXCR to reprocess the 5' RACE reads, holding one entry per CDR3 protein. In the table there are 600,000 to 1,000,000 distinct CDR3 sequences, nearly 60% of which are singletons. Sequencing was done on a sample of blood. Receptor source: a young man in good health. Both conserved end residues are part of each CDR3. The order of the fields is J gene, D gene, clone size, V gene, CDR3 length, CDR3 DNA, CDR3 protein. A D gene is named only where the DNA matches it firmly. For some rows the clone size is stated as once, few or many, or as a class when expanded; others skip it.

j_call: TRBJ2-1; d_call: TRBD2; clone_size: -; v_call: TRBV20-1; cdr3_length: 13; cdr3_nt: TGCAGTGCCCGAGCGGGGCTTCTTTCCGAGCAGTTCTTC; cdr3_aa: CSARAGLLSEQFF
j_call: TRBJ2-1; d_call: TRBD2; clone_size: -; v_call: TRBV20-1; cdr3_length: 12; cdr3_nt: TGCGGAGGAGGGACTAGCTCGAATGAGCAGTTCTTC; cdr3_aa: CGGGTSSNEQFF
j_call: TRBJ2-1; d_call: -; clone_size: -; v_call: TRBV20-1; cdr3_length: 16; cdr3_nt: TGCAGTGCTAACCCGGACCGAACCCGAAGACACAATGAGCAGTTCTTC; cdr3_aa: CSANPDRTRRHNEQFF
j_call: TRBJ2-1; d_call: TRBD1; clone_size: -; v_call: TRBV20-1; cdr3_length: 13; cdr3_nt: TGCAGTGCTATCGGACAGGTGATCAATGAGCAGTTCTTC; cdr3_aa: CSAIGQVINEQFF
j_call: TRBJ1-4; d_call: -; clone_size: -; v_call: TRBV12-3/TRBV12-4; cdr3_length: 13; cdr3_nt: TGTGCCGGAGCCCGGGGACCGAATGAAAAACTGTTTTTT; cdr3_aa: CAGARGPNEKLFF
j_call: TRBJ2-3; d_call: -; clone_size: few; v_call: TRBV29-1; cdr3_length: 13; cdr3_nt: TGCAGCGTTGTCCGGCTTAGCACAGATACGCAGTATTTT; cdr3_aa: CSVVRLSTDTQYF
j_call: TRBJ2-5; d_call: -; clone_size: -; v_call: TRBV20-1; cdr3_length: 13; cdr3_nt: TGCAGTGCTCGAACCGACCTTCAAGAGACCCAGTACTTC; cdr3_aa: CSARTDLQETQYF
j_call: TRBJ2-3; d_call: TRBD2; clone_size: -; v_call: TRBV6-1; cdr3_length: 14; cdr3_nt: TGTGCCAGCAGTGAAAGCGGGAGGGCAGATACGCAGTATTTT; cdr3_aa: CASSESGRADTQYF
j_call: TRBJ2-7; d_call: -; clone_size: -; v_call: TRBV6-2/TRBV6-3; cdr3_length: 15; cdr3_nt: TGTGCCAGCAGTCAAGCAGGGGCCCCTTCCTACGAGCAGTACTTC; cdr3_aa: CASSQAGAPSYEQYF
j_call: TRBJ2-7; d_call: -; clone_size: -; v_call: TRBV10-3; cdr3_length: 15; cdr3_nt: TGTGCCATCAGTTCTCAGGGTTCACCCGCCTACGAGCAGTACTTC; cdr3_aa: CAISSQGSPAYEQYF
j_call: TRBJ2-1; d_call: TRBD1; clone_size: -; v_call: TRBV6-5; cdr3_length: 15; cdr3_nt: TGTGCCAGCACCCATCTAGGGACAGGGGGGAATGAGCAGTTCTTC; cdr3_aa: CASTHLGTGGNEQFF
j_call: TRBJ2-5; d_call: TRBD2; clone_size: few; v_call: TRBV10-1; cdr3_length: 15; cdr3_nt: TGCGCCAGCAGTGAGCTACCTAGCGGGGAAGAGACCCAGTACTTC; cdr3_aa: CASSELPSGEETQYF
j_call: TRBJ2-3; d_call: TRBD1; clone_size: -; v_call: TRBV4-3; cdr3_length: 16; cdr3_nt: TGCGCCAGCAGCCAAGGGGTTCGGGACAGGGGGTTAGCGCAGTATTTT; cdr3_aa: CASSQGVRDRGLAQYF
j_call: TRBJ2-1; d_call: -; clone_size: -; v_call: TRBV3-1; cdr3_length: 13; cdr3_nt: TGTGCCAGCAGCCAGGGGGCGGCGGGTGAGCAGTTCTTC; cdr3_aa: CASSQGAAGEQFF
j_call: TRBJ1-4; d_call: -; clone_size: -; v_call: TRBV20-1; cdr3_length: 15; cdr3_nt: TGCAGTGCAACAAGTCAAGAAGCAACTAATGAAAAACTGTTTTTT; cdr3_aa: CSATSQEATNEKLFF
j_call: TRBJ1-2; d_call: -; clone_size: -; v_call: TRBV7-9; cdr3_length: 14; cdr3_nt: TGTGCCAGCAGCGTTCACTTGACCCCATATGGCTACACCTTC; cdr3_aa: CASSVHLTPYGYTF
j_call: TRBJ2-5; d_call: -; clone_size: -; v_call: TRBV7-8; cdr3_length: 15; cdr3_nt: TGTGCCAGCAGCCGGGCACTAGAGTTAAAAGAGACCCAGTACTTC; cdr3_aa: CASSRALELKETQYF
j_call: TRBJ2-5; d_call: TRBD2; clone_size: -; v_call: TRBV7-2; cdr3_length: 15; cdr3_nt: TGTGCCAGCAGCTTAGGGGGAGGGCCTACGGAGACCCAGTACTTC; cdr3_aa: CASSLGGGPTETQYF
j_call: TRBJ1-4; d_call: TRBD1; clone_size: -; v_call: TRBV11-2; cdr3_length: 15; cdr3_nt: TGTGCCAGCAGCTTCCGGGACAGCCCAAATGAAAAACTGTTTTTT; cdr3_aa: CASSFRDSPNEKLFF
j_call: TRBJ2-4; d_call: TRBD2; clone_size: -; v_call: TRBV11-2; cdr3_length: 15; cdr3_nt: TGTGCCAGCAGCGCGCAGGGACTATCTTTCGGCATTCAGTACTTC; cdr3_aa: CASSAQGLSFGIQYF
j_call: TRBJ1-2; d_call: -; clone_size: -; v_call: TRBV21-1; cdr3_length: 15; cdr3_nt: TGTGCCAGCAGGCGACAACTTCCATTCCTTTATGGCTACACCTTC; cdr3_aa: CASRRQLPFLYGYTF
j_call: TRBJ2-3; d_call: -; clone_size: few; v_call: TRBV29-1; cdr3_length: 12; cdr3_nt: TGCAGCGTTGAACCAGGCACAGATACGCAGTATTTT; cdr3_aa: CSVEPGTDTQYF
j_call: TRBJ2-3; d_call: TRBD2; clone_size: -; v_call: TRBV10-1; cdr3_length: 15; cdr3_nt: TGCGCCAGCAGTGAGACTAGCGGGCCCCCAGATACGCAGTATTTT; cdr3_aa: CASSETSGPPDTQYF
j_call: TRBJ2-3; d_call: TRBD2; clone_size: -; v_call: TRBV20-1; cdr3_length: 17; cdr3_nt: TGCAGTGCTAGCCGGGGACTAGCGGAGGGGAACACAGATACGCAGTATTTT; cdr3_aa: CSASRGLAEGNTDTQYF
j_call: TRBJ2-1; d_call: -; clone_size: few; v_call: TRBV3-1; cdr3_length: 12; cdr3_nt: TGTGCCAGCAGCCACGGATGGGGTGAGCAGTTCTTC; cdr3_aa: CASSHGWGEQFF
j_call: TRBJ1-6; d_call: -; clone_size: -; v_call: TRBV9; cdr3_length: 14; cdr3_nt: TGTGCCAGCAGCGTAGCGGGGGGGAACGGACCCCTCCACTTT; cdr3_aa: CASSVAGGNGPLHF
j_call: TRBJ2-1; d_call: TRBD2; clone_size: -; v_call: TRBV5-1; cdr3_length: 15; cdr3_nt: TGCGCCAGCAGCTTGGCCCAGCGGGATTACAATGAGCAGTTCTTC; cdr3_aa: CASSLAQRDYNEQFF
j_call: TRBJ2-6; d_call: -; clone_size: -; v_call: TRBV28; cdr3_length: 14; cdr3_nt: TGTGCCAGCCACCCCTATACTGGGGCCAACGTCCTGACTTTC; cdr3_aa: CASHPYTGANVLTF
j_call: TRBJ2-7; d_call: -; clone_size: -; v_call: TRBV20-1; cdr3_length: 13; cdr3_nt: TGCAGTGCTAGACGCCTAGGGTACAATGAGCAGTACTTC; cdr3_aa: CSARRLGYNEQYF